Following are 17 T cell receptor beta chains from one sample sequenced in a study of T cell changes during pregnancy in multiple sclerosis. Data came from immunoSEQ multiplex PCR; TCRdb stores just in-frame clones and leaves some out. The sample lists 75,000 to 100,000 clones, almost 95% seen once, with just over 2% in the top ten. The sample was peripheral blood, taken after pregnancy. The receptors here all came from a female donor with multiple sclerosis, enrolled in a pregnancy study.

The chain employs TRBV7-2 and TRBJ1-5; 7 bases are shared with TRBD1. Germline V gene sequence: CDR1 SGHTA, CDR2 FQGNSA. This CDR3 contains 13 residues. The V gene end was trimmed by 6 bases and the J gene end by 7 bases; junction bases not matched to a gene: 6. The CDR3 DNA reads TGTGCCAGCAGTACAGGGGCCGGGCAGCCCCAGCATTTT. Protein sequence: CASSTGAGQPQHF.

The rearrangement uses TRBV9 and TRBJ1-1; D is undetermined. Germline CDR1 reads SGDLS; CDR2 reads YYNGEE. The V end lost 0 bases, the J end lost 3 bases, and 12 bases lay between the germline ends. The CDR3 runs 15 residues. The CDR3: CASSVGQRLDTEAFF. CDR3 coding DNA: TGTGCCAGCAGCGTAGGTCAGAGGCTGGACACTGAAGCTTTCTTT.

The chain combines TRBV30 with TRBJ1-1, with 7 bases fitting TRBD1. The CDR3 contains 16 residues. Germline lookup yields CDR1 GTSNPN and CDR2 SVGIG (reference sequence). Trimming cost V 2 bases and J 0 bases; bases outside gene matches: 9. This CDR3 reads CAWSPDRVGVNTEAFF. CDR3 sequence (DNA): TGTGCCTGGAGTCCTGACAGGGTTGGAGTGAACACTGAAGCTTTCTTT. Looking up the rest from reference TRBV30 and TRBJ1-1 gives the full variable domain: SQTIHQWPATLVQPVGSPLSLECTVEGTSNPNLYWYRQAAGRGLQLLFYSVGIGQISSEVPQNLSASRPQDRQFILSSKKLLLSDSGFYLCAWSPDRVGVNTEAFFGQGTRLTVV.

The rearrangement links TRBV19 to TRBJ2-7, with 7 bases matching TRBD1. CDR1 and CDR2 (germline): LNHDA, SQIVND (reference sequence). V shed 4 bases, J shed 5 bases, and the junction held 17 bases outside the gene matches. The CDR3 has 17 amino acids. The CDR3 DNA is TGTGCCAGTAGTAAGGGGGCGCAGGGCCTGAGTAACCACGAGCAGTACTTC. This encodes CASSKGAQGLSNHEQYF.

This clone was counted many times. The CDR3 here is CASSFLRQPQHF. Written as DNA, the CDR3 is TGTGCCAGCAGCTTTCTACGTCAGCCCCAGCATTTT. The chain combines TRBV7-2 with TRBJ1-5, with D hard to call. The CDR3 covers 12 residues. Trimming left V 3 bases short and J 6 bases short, with 6 bases between. Germline V gives CDR1 SGHTA, CDR2 FQGNSA.

The V call is TRBV7-3, the J call TRBJ2-1, with TRBD2 matching over 14 bases. CDR3 size: 15 residues. Germline loops: CDR1 SGHTA, CDR2 FQGTGA. The junction had 3 bases not matched to a gene; V was cut back by 5 bases and J by 6 bases. CDR3 bases: TGTGCCAGCAGCCCGGGGACTAGCGGGGGCAATGAGCAGTTCTTC. Translation gives CASSPGTSGGNEQFF.

This clone was seen once. The V and J genes are TRBV11-2 and TRBJ2-1, with D possibly TRBD2 on 6 matching bases. The germline gives CDR1 SGHAT, CDR2 FQNNGV. The CDR3 is 14 residues long. Trimming stripped 8 bases from V and 6 bases from J, with 17 bases between. In DNA form, the CDR3 reads TGTGCCAGCCTCCGGGACTTAAGATTCAATGAGCAGTTCTTC. Its protein is CASLRDLRFNEQFF.

The chain is built from TRBV30 and TRBJ1-1, with D possibly being TRBD1 (6 bases). The V end lost 3 bases, the J end lost 3 bases, and 11 bases lay between the germline ends. The CDR3 is 13 amino acids. CDR1 is GTSNPN and CDR2 is SVGIG in the germline V gene (reference sequence). The CDR3 reads CAWSPQGYTEAFF. In DNA, the CDR3 is TGTGCCTGGAGCCCCCAGGGGTACACTGAAGCTTTCTTT.

The chain couples TRBV7-6 to TRBJ2-1; TRBD1 agrees at 7 bases. CDR1 and CDR2 (germline): SGHVS, FNYEAQ. This CDR3 has 18 residues. J gave up 6 bases and V 2 bases, and 16 bases lay outside the gene matches. CDR3: CASSLRPGGITAVNEQFF. Here the CDR3 DNA reads TGTGCCAGCAGCTTACGGCCAGGGGGAATTACAGCTGTCAATGAGCAGTTCTTC.

The J gene is TRBJ2-7, the V gene TRBV27; D is possibly TRBD2 (6 bases). Germline CDR1 and CDR2: MNHEY and SMNVEV (reference sequence). This CDR3 spans 16 amino acids. With 6 bases removed from V and 3 bases from J, the gap between germline ends came to 21 bases. This CDR3 is CASSKGAGRDHYEQYF. The CDR3 DNA reads as TGTGCCAGCAGCAAAGGAGCGGGCCGGGACCACTACGAGCAGTACTTC.

This clone was detected many times. The chain recombines TRBV21-1 with TRBJ2-1; no DNA check was done on the table's D call, TRBD2. TRBV21-1 is shown as a pseudogene. CDR3 size: 11 residues. The CDR3 here is CASSTSDEQFF. DNA for the CDR3: TGTGCCAGCAGCACTAGTGATGAGCAGTTCTTC.

The chain is built from TRBV5-6 and TRBJ1-2, with D possibly matching TRBD1 (5 bases). The length of the CDR3 is 13 residues. V was clipped by 3 bases and J by 4 bases, with 10 bases between them. Germline V lookup: CDR1 SGHDT, CDR2 YYEEEE. CDR3 loop: CASSSTELYGYTF. In nucleotides, the CDR3 is TGTGCCAGCAGCTCGACAGAGCTCTATGGCTACACCTTC. Full variable domain (outside the CDR3, taken from reference TRBV5-6 and TRBJ1-2): DAGVTQSPTHLIKTRGQQVTLRCSPKSGHDTVSWYQQALGQGPQFIFQYYEEEERQRGNFPDRFSGHQFPNYSSELNVNALLLGDSALYLCASSSTELYGYTFGSGTRLTVV.

V usage is TRBV29-1 and J usage is TRBJ1-3; 11 bases are a match to TRBD1. Looked up from germline, CDR1 is SQVTM and CDR2 is ANQGSEA. Trimming removed 5 bases from V and 4 bases from J; junction bases left unmatched: 13. The CDR3 has 17 amino acids. For the CDR3, the DNA is TGCAGCGTTTTCTCTTGGACAGGGGGCTTAGGGGGAAACACCATATATTTT. Amino acids: CSVFSWTGGLGGNTIYF.

CDR3 region: CASSLGLAGVTSYNEQFF. In DNA form, the CDR3 reads TGTGCCAGCAGCTTAGGGCTAGCGGGAGTAACATCCTACAATGAGCAGTTCTTC. The chain is built from TRBV7-8 and TRBJ2-1, with 10 nucleotides matching TRBD2. V lost 1 base to trimming and J lost 1 base; unmatched junction nucleotides: 7. Germline assignment: CDR1 SGHVS and CDR2 FQNEAQ. The CDR3 is 18 amino acids.

This clone was seen many times. The rearrangement links TRBV5-1 to TRBJ2-7; 13 nucleotides match TRBD2. The CDR3 loop spans 20 amino acids. The germline V gene has CDR1 SGHRS and CDR2 YFSETQ. The V segment lost 8 bases and the J segment 0 bases; nucleotides outside the gene matches: 20. CDR3 loop: CARPGQGGKLAGGPSYEQYF. The CDR3, as DNA: TGCGCCAGACCGGGACAGGGGGGAAAACTAGCGGGAGGGCCCTCCTACGAGCAGTACTTC.

The rearrangement links TRBV5-1 to TRBJ1-5, with D possibly being TRBD1 (6 bases). The CDR3 runs 14 residues. With 4 bases removed from V and 2 bases from J, the gap between germline ends came to 10 bases. Germline lookup yields CDR1 SGHRS and CDR2 YFSETQ. This CDR3 reads CASSPRGGNQPQHF. The CDR3 nucleotides read TGCGCCAGCAGCCCCAGGGGAGGCAATCAGCCCCAGCATTTT.

The chain links TRBV4-2 to TRBJ2-5; TRBD2 agrees at 10 bases. V shed 6 bases and J 2 bases; nucleotides not matched to a gene: 3. The CDR3 totals 14 residues. Germline V gene data show CDR1 as LGHNA and CDR2 as YNFKEQ. CDR3: CASRDSGGQETQYF. Here the CDR3 DNA reads TGTGCCAGCAGAGATAGCGGGGGGCAAGAGACCCAGTACTTC.